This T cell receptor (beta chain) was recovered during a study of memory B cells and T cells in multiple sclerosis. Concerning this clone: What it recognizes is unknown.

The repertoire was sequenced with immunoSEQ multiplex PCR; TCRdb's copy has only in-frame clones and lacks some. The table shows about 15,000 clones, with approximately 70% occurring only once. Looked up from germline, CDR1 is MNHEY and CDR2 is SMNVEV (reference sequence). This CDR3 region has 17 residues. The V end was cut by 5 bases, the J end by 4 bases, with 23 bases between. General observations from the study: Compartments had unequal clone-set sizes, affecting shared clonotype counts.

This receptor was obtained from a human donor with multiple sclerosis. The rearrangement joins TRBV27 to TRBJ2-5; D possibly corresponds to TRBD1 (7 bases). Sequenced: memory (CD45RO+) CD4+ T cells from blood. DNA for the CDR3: TGTGCCAGCAGTCCGCTGATTATGCGACAGGGAGGAGAGACCCAGTACTTC. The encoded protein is CASSPLIMRQGGETQYF.